Following are 6 T cell receptor beta chains from one sample sequenced in a study of shared clonotypes between healthy human individuals. Naive CD8 cells were CD45RO-negative, positively selected for CCR7, excluding terminally differentiated effector memory CD45RA+ cells. Here immunoSEQ multiplex PCR was the method, and the copy in TCRdb shows in-frame clones only, minus some. The table includes roughly 1,800,000 clones, roughly 94% detected once. What was sequenced was naive CD8+ T cells sorted from blood. The receptors were gathered from a man between 18 and 29 years old in good health.

This clone was observed a single time. The rearrangement joins TRBV7-6 to TRBJ2-2; no clear D gene. V lost 2 bases and J 4 bases, leaving 11 bases between the germline ends. Germline V lookup: CDR1 SGHVS, CDR2 FNYEAQ. This CDR3 has 15 residues. The DNA for the CDR3 is TGTGCCAGCAGCTTACCCCCGGGTGGCACCGGGGAGCTGTTTTTT. This gives the protein CASSLPPGGTGELFF.

The chain uses TRBV28 and TRBJ1-1; D is undetermined. The CDR3 has 13 residues. V gave up 7 bases and J gave up 0 bases, with 9 bases separating them. Germline CDR1 is MDHEN and CDR2 is SYDVKM. The chain's CDR3 is CASTPDMNTEAFF. The CDR3 nucleotides read TGTGCCAGCACCCCAGATATGAACACTGAAGCTTTCTTT.

The chain has TRBV4-1 and TRBJ2-2; no firm D call. The CDR3 is 15 amino acids. The germline V and J ends were trimmed by 4 bases and 4 bases, with 13 bases remaining between them. In germline, CDR1 is MGHRA, CDR2 YSYEKL. CDR3 amino acids: CASSRNAVGTGELFF. The DNA for the CDR3 is TGCGCCAGCAGCCGGAACGCCGTGGGCACCGGGGAGCTGTTTTTT.

The chain recombines TRBV2 with TRBJ2-1; D gene uncertain. This CDR3 spans 13 amino acids. The V gene lost 1 base and the J gene lost 6 bases, with 7 bases spanning the gap. The germline V gene has CDR1 SNHLY and CDR2 FYNNEI. The CDR3 sequence is CASSEVALNEQFF. DNA for the CDR3: TGTGCCAGCAGTGAAGTTGCCCTCAATGAGCAGTTCTTC.

The chain couples TRBV29-1 to TRBJ2-1; 7 bases fit TRBD2. The V gene end was trimmed by 6 bases and the J gene end by 5 bases; junction bases not matched to a gene: 7. Germline lookup yields CDR1 SQVTM and CDR2 ANQGSEA. The CDR3 covers 13 residues. The DNA for the CDR3 is TGCAGCGTCCTGGGACTACCCGACAATGAGCAGTTCTTC. Amino acid sequence: CSVLGLPDNEQFF.

The gene calls are TRBV6-5 and TRBJ2-2; no reliable D call. Germline V CDR1 and CDR2: MNHEY, SVGAGI. V gave up 5 bases and J gave up 1 base, with 11 bases separating them. The CDR3 has 15 residues. CDR3 sequence (DNA): TGTGCCAGCAGTCGCGGCGGTCTGAACACCGGGGAGCTGTTTTTT. Translating gives CASSRGGLNTGELFF.